This T cell receptor (beta chain) was retrieved from a study of vaccination and CD4 T cells after COVID-19. Study overall: For control cultures, the treatment was a CEFX pool, an HIV-1 Nef pool, or no peptide.

The treatment was: 10-day PBMC culture with coronavirus spike peptide pools or control peptides (ViraFEST assay). Before Alpha, Beta and Delta appeared in the US, convalescents tested positive (March–December 2020). To note about this clonotype: Its target is unknown.

Trimming removed 0 bases at V and 7 bases at J, with 19 bases between. Germline V CDR1 and CDR2: SGHKS, YYEKEE (reference sequence). The CDR3 runs to 16 residues. Once obtained from cultured CD4+ T cells, the DNA was sequenced using the Oncomine TCR Beta short-read assay. MiXCR, run by TCRdb on the PCR reads, gives a single entry per CDR3 protein. Among around 10,000 distinct CDR3 sequences listed, around 67% were seen once. V usage is TRBV5-5 and J usage is TRBJ2-5, with a tentative D call TRBD2 (6 bases). The sequenced sample was CD4+ T cells from blood, cultured in vitro, obtained before SARS-CoV-2 vaccination. The sequence was collected from a human donor who had recovered from COVID-19. The CDR3 protein is CASSLVWGRPLGTQYF. The CDR3 coding sequence is TGTGCCAGCAGCTTGGTTTGGGGGAGGCCTTTGGGGACCCAGTACTTC.